The 32 T cell receptor beta chains below come from one sample, sequenced in a study of siplizumab effects on memory and regulatory T cells. Generated by immunoSEQ multiplex PCR, the TCRdb table keeps only in-frame clones and is missing some. Among roughly 100,000 clones, 92% were seen once, and the ten largest hold 0.9% to 1.3%. Sequenced material: CD4+ T cells sorted from blood. These receptors all come from a human donor in good health.

The J gene is TRBJ2-7, the V gene TRBV11-3; a weak D match, TRBD1 (6 bases). The CDR3 covers 16 residues. Trimming cost V 1 base and J 6 bases, with 19 bases left between them. The V gene's germline CDR1 is SGHNT and CDR2 YENEEA. The CDR3 nucleotides are TGTGCCAGCAGCTTAGTCCTGACAGGAACCCAAGGCGAGCAGTACTTC. Translation: CASSLVLTGTQGEQYF.

V is TRBV28 and J is TRBJ1-5, with no clear D. The CDR3 has 13 residues. The germline CDR1 and CDR2 sequences are MDHEN and SYDVKM. V lost 5 bases and J 4 bases, leaving 9 bases between the germline ends. CDR3: CASSTHLNQPQHF. The CDR3 nucleotides read TGTGCCAGCAGTACCCATCTGAATCAGCCCCAGCATTTT.

The rearrangement joins TRBV10-2 to TRBJ2-7; 7 bases are a match to TRBD1. With V trimmed by 10 bases and J by 6 bases, 12 bases remained unmatched. The CDR3 spans 13 residues. The V gene's germline CDR1 is WSHSY and CDR2 SAAADI. DNA of the CDR3: TGCGCCACCAGGGACAGTCGGTTCAGCGAGCAGTACTTC. Translation gives CATRDSRFSEQYF.

V gene TRBV5-1 combines with J gene TRBJ2-3; a possible D gene is TRBD2 (6 bases). The CDR3 has 17 amino acids. Germline CDR1 SGHRS, CDR2 YFSETQ. The ends were cut back, 4 bases at V and 2 bases at J, with 20 bases in the middle. The CDR3, as DNA: TGCGCCAGCAGCGAAAGCGGAGGGGTTGGGGACACAGATACGCAGTATTTT. As protein: CASSESGGVGDTDTQYF.

The chain has TRBV7-8 and TRBJ1-4, with unresolved D. V dropped 5 bases and J dropped 4 bases, with 14 bases sitting between them. The germline V gene encodes CDR1 SGHVS and CDR2 FQNEAQ. The CDR3 is 15 amino acids. The CDR3 here is CASSRQPGSNEKLFF. In nucleotides, the CDR3 is TGTGCCAGCAGCCGCCAGCCTGGGAGTAATGAAAAACTGTTTTTT.

The chain carries TRBV18 and TRBJ2-7; a possible D gene is TRBD1 (6 bases). Trimming shortened V by 4 bases and J by 6 bases, and 13 bases separated the two germline ends. Germline loops: CDR1 KGHSH, CDR2 LQKENI. CDR3 size: 13 residues. For the CDR3, the DNA is TGTGCCAGCTCACAGGACAGTGCTAGCGAGCAGTACTTC. This translates into CASSQDSASEQYF.

The rearrangement joins TRBV7-9 to TRBJ1-3, with unresolved D. Germline V CDR1 and CDR2: SEHNR, FQNEAQ (reference sequence). CDR3 length equals 14 residues. Trimming left V 7 bases short and J 2 bases short, with 12 bases between. The CDR3 region is CASTKEVTGNTIYF. CDR3 DNA: TGTGCCAGCACTAAGGAAGTGACTGGAAACACCATATATTTT.

This rearrangement joins TRBV27 to TRBJ2-7, with D unclear. Germline CDR1 is MNHEY and CDR2 is SMNVEV (reference sequence). The V and J ends lost 5 bases and 5 bases respectively, with 7 bases between them. CDR3 length: 11 residues. CDR3 amino acids: CASSNEDEQYF. The CDR3 region has the DNA TGTGCCAGCAGTAACGAGGACGAGCAGTACTTC.

V gene TRBV7-9 combines with J gene TRBJ2-7; 7 positions agree with TRBD1. V lost 1 base and J lost 5; bases outside the gene matches: 5. The CDR3 sequence is 14 residues long. Germline CDR1 SEHNR, CDR2 FQNEAQ (reference sequence). Here the CDR3 DNA reads TGTGCCAGCAGCTTAGAGACAGGGTTCCACGAGCAGTACTTC. It translates to CASSLETGFHEQYF. Full variable domain (outside the CDR3, taken from reference TRBV7-9 and TRBJ2-7): DTGVSQNPRHKITKRGQNVTFRCDPISEHNRLYWYRQTLGQGPEFLTYFQNEAQLEKSRLLSDRFSAERPKGSFSTLEIQRTEQGDSAMYLCASSLETGFHEQYFGPGTRLTVT.

V gene TRBV15 combines with J gene TRBJ2-7; 7 bases match TRBD1. V gave up 4 bases and J gave up 5 bases; unmatched junction bases: 14. Germline CDR1 LNHNV, CDR2 YYDKDF (reference sequence). This CDR3 contains 16 residues. DNA of the CDR3: TGTGCCACCAGCACCAGACAGGGCCAGATCAGAAACGAGCAGTACTTC. This sequence encodes CATSTRQGQIRNEQYF.

The genes are TRBV11-2 and TRBJ1-1, with D possibly being TRBD1 (5 bases). V dropped 1 base and J dropped 3 bases, with 6 bases sitting between them. CDR1 SGHAT and CDR2 FQNNGV come from the germline V gene. CDR3 length: 13 amino acids. The CDR3 sequence is CASSLGTHTEAFF. The CDR3 nucleotides are TGTGCCAGCAGCTTAGGGACACACACTGAAGCTTTCTTT. The full variable domain, completed using reference TRBV11-2 and TRBJ1-1, is EAGVAQSPRYKIIEKRQSVAFWCNPISGHATLYWYQQILGQGPKLLIQFQNNGVVDDSQLPKDRFSAERLKGVDSTLKIQPAKLEDSAVYLCASSLGTHTEAFFGQGTRLTVV.

This chain uses TRBV11-2 with TRBJ2-1; 8 bases match TRBD2. CDR3 length: 16 amino acids. From germline, CDR1 is SGHAT and CDR2 FQNNGV. J gave up 7 bases and V 5 bases, and 13 bases lay outside the gene matches. This CDR3 reads CASSPISGRGANEQFF. Here the CDR3 DNA reads TGTGCCAGCAGCCCTATCTCCGGGAGGGGAGCTAATGAGCAGTTCTTC.

The V gene is TRBV5-1, the J gene TRBJ2-1; 9 bases agree with TRBD2. The J segment lost 4 bases and the V segment lost 9 bases, leaving 11 bases of the junction unmatched. CDR3 length equals 15 residues. Germline-derived CDR1 and CDR2 are SGHRS and YFSETQ. The CDR3, as DNA: TGCGCCACATCCCTTACTAGCGGGCCTTACAATGAGCAGTTCTTC. Protein sequence: CATSLTSGPYNEQFF.

The rearrangement joins TRBV6-6 to TRBJ1-5; tentative D call: TRBD1 (5 bases). V gave up 6 bases and J gave up 7 bases, with 16 bases separating them. The CDR3 totals 14 residues. Germline V CDR1 and CDR2: MNHNY, SVGAGI (reference sequence). DNA of the CDR3: TGTGCCAGCAGCGTACTGGGACTCCTCCAGCCCCAGCATTTT. It translates to CASSVLGLLQPQHF.

The genes are TRBV19 and TRBJ2-1, with D possibly called TRBD1 or TRBD2 (6 bases each). CDR1 LNHDA and CDR2 SQIVND come from the germline V gene (reference sequence). Trimming shortened V by 6 bases and J by 9 bases, and 15 bases separated the two germline ends. This CDR3 is built from 13 residues. CDR3 sequence: CASSVIEGGEQFF. In nucleotides, the CDR3 is TGTGCCAGTAGCGTAATAGAGGGGGGTGAGCAGTTCTTC.

DNA for the CDR3: TGTGCCAGCAAGGGGAGTAACAATGAGCAGTTCTTC. Translating it yields CASKGSNNEQFF. The chain combines TRBV6-4 with TRBJ2-1; D could derive from TRBD1 or TRBD2 (5 bases each). Germline-derived CDR1 and CDR2 are MRHNA and SNTAGT. This CDR3 contains 12 residues. V lost 7 bases and J 5 bases, leaving 9 bases between the germline ends.

The chain has TRBV2 and TRBJ2-3, with TRBD2 matching over 11 bases. J was trimmed by 2 bases and V by 8 bases; bases with no gene match: 6. The V gene's germline CDR1 is SNHLY and CDR2 FYNNEI. The length of the CDR3 is 15 residues. CDR3 DNA: TGTGCCAGCGCTAAACTAGCGGGGGACACAGATACGCAGTATTTT. This sequence encodes CASAKLAGDTDTQYF.

Details on this clone: This sample also contains other DNA sequences that code for the same CDR3. For the CDR3, the DNA is TGTGCCAGCTCACCCCAAGGTACGAACACTGAAGCTTTCTTT. Protein product: CASSPQGTNTEAFF. The chain recombines TRBV18 with TRBJ1-1, with D unclear. With 3 bases removed from V and 1 base from J, the gap between germline ends came to 9 bases. The CDR3 is made up of 14 amino acids. Germline CDR1 is KGHSH and CDR2 is LQKENI.

This rearrangement joins TRBV7-9 to TRBJ2-1, with D uncertain. Trimming took off 1 base at V and 10 bases at J, with 11 bases between the two ends. CDR1 and CDR2 from the germline V gene are SEHNR and FQNEAQ (reference sequence). There are 13 residues in the CDR3. The CDR3 is CASSLVHLGEQFF. CDR3 nucleotide sequence: TGTGCCAGCAGCTTAGTTCACTTGGGAGAGCAGTTCTTC. The full variable domain, rest sourced from reference TRBV7-9 and TRBJ2-1, is DTGVSQNPRHKITKRGQNVTFRCDPISEHNRLYWYRQTLGQGPEFLTYFQNEAQLEKSRLLSDRFSAERPKGSFSTLEIQRTEQGDSAMYLCASSLVHLGEQFFGPGTRLTVL.

The chain couples TRBV5-1 to TRBJ1-2, with 7 bases fitting TRBD1. The CDR3 length is 14 residues. The germline gives CDR1 SGHRS, CDR2 YFSETQ. The V and J ends lost 4 bases and 7 bases, in that order; junction bases with no gene match: 10. The CDR3 nucleotides are TGCGCCAGCAGCCCAACCGACAGGGCCGGTGGCTACACCTTC. Protein product: CASSPTDRAGGYTF.

This chain uses TRBV19 with TRBJ1-2, with D hard to call. Per germline, CDR1 LNHDA and CDR2 SQIVND (reference sequence). CDR3 length: 13 residues. The V end was cut by 5 bases, the J end by 4 bases, with 11 bases between. The CDR3 nucleotides are TGTGCCAGTAGTTCCGAGCCCCGCTATGGCTACACCTTC. It specifies CASSSEPRYGYTF.

V usage is TRBV7-6 and J usage is TRBJ2-7, with 13 bases aligning to TRBD2. J was trimmed by 7 bases and V by 5 bases; bases with no gene match: 5. Germline V gives CDR1 SGHVS, CDR2 FNYEAQ. This CDR3 comprises 14 residues. The CDR3 is CASSGLAGAGEQYF. Written as DNA, the CDR3 is TGTGCCAGCAGCGGACTAGCGGGAGCCGGAGAGCAGTACTTC. Looking up the rest from reference TRBV7-6 and TRBJ2-7 gives the full variable domain: GAGVSQSPRYKVTKRGQDVALRCDPISGHVSLYWYRQALGQGPEFLTYFNYEAQQDKSGLPNDRFSAERPEGSISTLTIQRTEQRDSAMYRCASSGLAGAGEQYFGPGTRLTVT.

This clone showed up just a few times. The J gene is TRBJ1-2, the V gene TRBV28; 7 bases are a match to TRBD1. This CDR3 region has 16 residues. V lost 8 bases to trimming and J lost 0 bases; unmatched junction nucleotides: 12. Germline V gives CDR1 MDHEN, CDR2 SYDVKM. The CDR3 loop is CASQSSGTASNYGYTF. CDR3 nucleotides: TGTGCCAGCCAAAGCTCCGGGACAGCATCTAACTATGGCTACACCTTC.

This clone was observed a single time. The V and J genes are TRBV5-6 and TRBJ1-2; D gene uncertain. This CDR3 is built from 14 residues. CDR1 SGHDT and CDR2 YYEEEE come from the germline V gene. Trimming left V 0 bases short and J 0 bases short, with 6 bases between. CDR3 sequence: CASSLARSNYGYTF. The CDR3 nucleotides read TGTGCCAGCAGCTTGGCCAGGTCTAACTATGGCTACACCTTC.

V is TRBV28 and J is TRBJ2-6; D is possibly TRBD1 (6 bases). Trimming took 6 bases from V and 4 from J, leaving 22 bases between them. CDR3 size: 18 residues. Germline CDR1 reads MDHEN; CDR2 reads SYDVKM. CDR3 nucleotides: TGTGCCAGCAGGATAACAGGGTTTGGTCTATCGGGGGCCAACGTCCTGACTTTC. It specifies CASRITGFGLSGANVLTF.

The chain recombines TRBV9 with TRBJ2-5; D may correspond to TRBD1 or TRBD2 (6 bases each). The V end was cut by 4 bases, the J end by 6 bases, with 13 bases between. CDR1 SGDLS and CDR2 YYNGEE come from the germline V gene. This CDR3 is 13 amino acids long. CDR3 sequence reads: CASSPAGQQTQYF. As DNA, the CDR3 is TGTGCCAGCAGCCCCGCGGGACAACAGACCCAGTACTTC.

The gene calls are TRBV2 and TRBJ2-1, with D possibly matching TRBD1 (6 bases). CDR1 and CDR2 from the germline V gene are SNHLY and FYNNEI. The V gene lost 3 bases and the J gene lost 7 bases, with 16 bases spanning the gap. CDR3 size: 15 residues. The CDR3 region is CASSDRGLSGNEQFF. The CDR3 coding sequence is TGTGCCAGCAGTGACAGGGGATTGTCAGGGAATGAGCAGTTCTTC. Filled out from reference TRBV2 and TRBJ2-1, the complete variable domain reads EPEVTQTPSHQVTQMGQEVILRCVPISNHLYFYWYRQILGQKVEFLVSFYNNEISEKSEIFDDQFSVERPDGSNFTLKIRSTKLEDSAMYFCASSDRGLSGNEQFFGPGTRLTVL.

V usage is TRBV15 and J usage is TRBJ2-7; tentative D call: TRBD1 (5 bases). The germline V gene encodes CDR1 LNHNV and CDR2 YYDKDF (reference sequence). Trimming took 3 bases from V and 1 from J, leaving 10 bases between them. This CDR3 has 14 residues. CDR3: CATSRDRQSYEQYF. CDR3 in DNA: TGTGCCACCAGCAGGGACCGACAGTCCTACGAGCAGTACTTC.

The chain recombines TRBV5-8 with TRBJ2-4; possible D gene TRBD2, 6 bases. Germline V gives CDR1 SGHTS, CDR2 YDEGEE. Trimming removed 4 bases from V and 7 bases from J, with 21 bases in between. The CDR3 sequence is 16 residues long. The CDR3 loop reads CASSLLWRGRGNIQYF. In DNA, the CDR3 is TGTGCCAGCAGCCTCCTTTGGAGGGGTCGGGGGAACATTCAGTACTTC.

This chain joins TRBV7-8 and TRBJ1-2, with D tentatively TRBD1 (6 bases). CDR1 is SGHVS, CDR2 FQNEAQ, per germline. The CDR3 extends over 14 amino acids. V was shortened by 1 base and J by 8 bases, with 14 bases between the two germline ends. The CDR3 nucleotides read TGTGCCAGCAGCTTAGAGGCCGCAGGGGCAGGCTACACCTTC. It specifies CASSLEAAGAGYTF.

This sequence joins TRBV30 and TRBJ1-4; D remains ambiguous. The CDR3 loop spans 13 amino acids. The V gene lost 2 bases and the J gene lost 8 bases, with 12 bases spanning the gap. Per the germline V gene, CDR1 is GTSNPN and CDR2 is SVGIG (reference sequence). In DNA, the CDR3 is TGTGCCTGGAGTCTTAAGGCGGGGGAAAAACTGTTTTTT. This gives the protein CAWSLKAGEKLFF.

The rearrangement joins TRBV12-1 to TRBJ1-2; the D call in the table, TRBD1, was not verified against the DNA. TRBV12-1 is a listed pseudogene. The CDR3 covers 16 residues. CDR3 DNA: TGTGCCAGCAGCTTAACCCAACCCACAATTAACTATGGCTACACCTTC. It encodes CASSLTQPTINYGYTF.